This passage covers 22 T cell receptor beta chains from one sample sequenced in a study of blood T cell repertoires in COVID-19. Measured with immunoSEQ multiplex PCR; TCRdb has only the in-frame clones, and not every one. The data contain 250,000 or so clones, approximately 89% of them singletons. The sample consisted of PBMCs or T cells enriched from blood (not recorded which). Receptors were obtained from a woman younger than 35 who had recovered from COVID-19.

The rearrangement links TRBV29-1 to TRBJ1-2; D call uncertain. Germline CDR1 reads SQVTM; CDR2 reads ANQGSEA. V dropped 2 bases and J dropped 8 bases, with 15 bases sitting between them. This CDR3 is 13 amino acids long. Here the CDR3 DNA reads TGCAGCGTTGAACCATACAGTCTCGGAGGCTACACCTTC. It is translated as CSVEPYSLGGYTF.

The chain uses TRBV4-3 and TRBJ1-1, with unresolved D. V dropped 0 bases and J dropped 7 bases, with 15 bases sitting between them. The CDR3 sequence is 15 residues long. Germline CDR1 LGHNA, CDR2 YSLEER. This chain's CDR3 is CASSQDGNRLNEAFF. In DNA, the CDR3 is TGCGCCAGCAGCCAAGACGGGAACCGGTTGAATGAAGCTTTCTTT.

The V and J genes are TRBV28 and TRBJ1-1, with D perhaps TRBD1 (5 bases). The ends were cut back, 7 bases at V and 1 base at J, with 13 bases in the middle. CDR1 and CDR2 (germline): MDHEN, SYDVKM. The CDR3 sequence is 14 residues long. CDR3 amino acids: CASTLSGGNTEAFF. The DNA for the CDR3 is TGTGCCAGCACTCTCAGCGGGGGGAACACTGAAGCTTTCTTT.

This clone appeared a single time. V and J are TRBV2 and TRBJ1-4; 8 bases are a match to TRBD1. CDR3 size: 16 residues. The germline CDR1 and CDR2 sequences are SNHLY and FYNNEI. Germline trimming cut 1 base from V and 5 bases from J; bases unmatched to any gene: 6. CDR3 sequence (DNA): TGTGCCAGCAGTGAAGATGACAGGGGACCAAATGAAAAACTGTTTTTT. It is translated as CASSEDDRGPNEKLFF. Drawing the rest from reference TRBV2 and TRBJ1-4, the complete variable domain is EPEVTQTPSHQVTQMGQEVILRCVPISNHLYFYWYRQILGQKVEFLVSFYNNEISEKSEIFDDQFSVERPDGSNFTLKIRSTKLEDSAMYFCASSEDDRGPNEKLFFGSGTQLSVL.

The chain recombines TRBV19 with TRBJ1-1; 12 bases are shared with TRBD1. The CDR3 is made up of 18 amino acids. V lost 5 bases to trimming and J lost 0 bases; unmatched junction nucleotides: 10. CDR1 is LNHDA, CDR2 SQIVND, per germline (reference sequence). CDR3 sequence (DNA): TGTGCCAGTAGTCTAGTTCCGGGACAGGGGGCTTTGAACACTGAAGCTTTCTTT. It is translated as CASSLVPGQGALNTEAFF.

This chain joins TRBV10-2 and TRBJ2-7, with 7 bases aligning to TRBD2. The junction had 1 base not matched to a gene; V was cut back by 8 bases and J by 3 bases. Per germline, CDR1 WSHSY and CDR2 SAAADI. This CDR3 has 11 amino acids. The CDR3 loop reads CASGGGYEQYF. CDR3 sequence (DNA): TGCGCCAGCGGCGGGGGCTACGAGCAGTACTTC.

This clone was seen only once. V and J are TRBV20-1 and TRBJ2-7; 10 positions agree with TRBD2. The CDR3 sequence is 16 residues long. Germline V gene lookup returns CDR1 DFQATT and CDR2 SNEGSKA (reference sequence). V shed 3 bases and J 2 bases; nucleotides not matched to a gene: 10. The CDR3 nucleotides are TGCAGTGCTAGTAGGGCGGTAGCGGGAGGCCCCTACGAGCAGTACTTC. Translated, it gives CSASRAVAGGPYEQYF.

V usage is TRBV4-2 and J usage is TRBJ2-7, with D maybe TRBD1 (5 bases). Germline CDR1 is LGHNA and CDR2 is YNFKEQ. Trimming removed 1 base at V and 3 bases at J, with 7 bases between. This CDR3 has 13 residues. DNA for the CDR3: TGTGCCAGCAGCCAAGGGGGCGGCTACGAGCAGTACTTC. Protein product: CASSQGGGYEQYF.

The DNA of the CDR3 is TGCAGCGTTGATGTTGGCGGCTTTAACACTGAAGCTTTCTTT. It codes for CSVDVGGFNTEAFF. The rearrangement uses TRBV29-1 and TRBJ1-1; D ambiguous. CDR3 length equals 14 residues. Germline V gene data show CDR1 as SQVTM and CDR2 as ANQGSEA. Trimming shortened V by 3 bases and J by 2 bases, and 13 bases separated the two germline ends.

This rearrangement joins TRBV2 to TRBJ2-3, with 11 bases matching TRBD2. CDR1 is SNHLY, CDR2 FYNNEI, per germline. This CDR3 is built from 16 residues. V was clipped by 7 bases and J by 3 bases; unmatched bases: 9. CDR3 nucleotides: TGTGCCAGCATGGATACTAGCGGGAGTAGTACAGATACGCAGTATTTT. This codes for CASMDTSGSSTDTQYF.

The chain employs TRBV25-1 and TRBJ2-2; maybe TRBD2 (5 bases). Germline lookup yields CDR1 MGHDK and CDR2 SYGVNS. V shed 8 bases and J shed 5 bases, with 15 bases lying between them. This CDR3 region has 14 residues. The CDR3 sequence is CASARTSGTGELFF. The CDR3 region has the DNA TGTGCCAGCGCCCGGACGTCGGGGACCGGGGAGCTGTTTTTT.

V is TRBV28 and J is TRBJ1-2, with 7 bases matching TRBD1. The CDR3 spans 14 residues. In germline, CDR1 is MDHEN, CDR2 SYDVKM. The ends lost 3 bases at V and 4 bases at J; junction bases unmatched: 5. CDR3 amino acids: CASSLGTVPYGYTF. The CDR3 DNA sequence: TGTGCCAGCAGTTTGGGGACAGTACCCTATGGCTACACCTTC.

V usage is TRBV2 and J usage is TRBJ2-1; possibly TRBD1 for D (6 bases). The CDR3 contains 14 residues. Germline CDR1 and CDR2: SNHLY and FYNNEI. The ends were cut back, 2 bases at V and 7 bases at J, with 12 bases in the middle. CDR3 protein: CASSETQGSNEQFF. The DNA of the CDR3 is TGTGCCAGCAGTGAAACACAGGGTTCGAATGAGCAGTTCTTC.

This clone came up a few times. The chain has TRBV2 and TRBJ1-2; 7 bases align to TRBD1. Germline trimming cut 4 bases from V and 4 bases from J; bases unmatched to any gene: 6. Germline CDR1 reads SNHLY; CDR2 reads FYNNEI. CDR3 size: 14 residues. Written as DNA, the CDR3 is TGTGCCAGCAGTGCGTGGGACAGAACCTATGGCTACACCTTC. Its translation: CASSAWDRTYGYTF.

Turning to this clone: One end of the junction does not line up with germline, which may come from a read error. The rearrangement links TRBV5-6 to TRBJ1-1, with TRBD1 matching over 8 bases. CDR1 is SGHDT, CDR2 YYEEEE, per germline. The CDR3 length is 15 residues. CDR3: CASSLVQGVNTEAFF. The CDR3 bases are TGTGCCAGCAGTTTGGTACAGGGGGTGAACACTGAAGCTTTCTTT.

Remarks on this clone: The sample has other DNA sequences that encode this CDR3 too. This chain connects TRBV29-1 to TRBJ2-5; 9 bases align to TRBD2. The CDR3 runs 13 residues. V dropped 3 bases and J dropped 2; count of bases not matched to a gene: 1. Looked up from germline, CDR1 is SQVTM and CDR2 is ANQGSEA. The CDR3 DNA sequence: TGCAGCGTTGATACTAGCGGGCAAGAGACCCAGTACTTC. Translated, it gives CSVDTSGQETQYF.

The V and J genes are TRBV19 and TRBJ2-3; D remains unclear. V was shortened by 3 bases and J by 2 bases, with 9 bases between the two germline ends. The length of the CDR3 is 14 residues. Germline-derived CDR1 and CDR2 are LNHDA and SQIVND (reference sequence). In DNA form, the CDR3 reads TGTGCCAGTAGTATGCAGGTCCACACAGATACGCAGTATTTT. Its protein product is CASSMQVHTDTQYF.

This chain joins TRBV3-1 (or the pseudogene TRBV3-2) and TRBJ2-1, with D possibly TRBD1 on 6 matching bases. There are 16 residues in the CDR3. Germline assignment: CDR1 LGHDT and CDR2 YNNKEL (reference sequence). V shed 1 base and J shed 8 bases, with 18 bases lying between them. Written as DNA, the CDR3 is TGTGCCAGCAGCCAAGGAATACAGGGTACGCAGGATGAGCAGTTCTTC. Translating it yields CASSQGIQGTQDEQFF.

V usage is TRBV5-4 and J usage is TRBJ2-1; 9 positions match TRBD2. The CDR3 covers 16 residues. CDR1 and CDR2 from the germline V gene are SGHNT and YYREEE (reference sequence). The junction had 11 bases not matched to a gene; V was cut back by 2 bases and J by 8 bases. CDR3 in amino acids: CASSFGGGRAFDEQFF. In nucleotides, the CDR3 is TGTGCCAGCAGCTTCGGGGGCGGGAGGGCCTTTGATGAGCAGTTCTTC. The full variable domain, its missing parts supplied by reference TRBV5-4 and TRBJ2-1, is ETGVTQSPTHLIKTRGQQVTLRCSSQSGHNTVSWYQQALGQGPQFIFQYYREEENGRGNFPPRFSGLQFPNYSSELNVNALELDDSALYLCASSFGGGRAFDEQFFGPGTRLTVL.

V gene TRBV28 combines with J gene TRBJ1-5; possible D gene TRBD1, 5 bases. In germline, CDR1 is MDHEN, CDR2 SYDVKM. The CDR3 loop spans 14 amino acids. Trimming stripped 2 bases from V and 3 bases from J, with 8 bases between. This CDR3 is CASSLDRFNQPQHF. The CDR3, as DNA: TGTGCCAGCAGTTTAGACAGATTCAATCAGCCCCAGCATTTT.

The chain couples TRBV7-2 to TRBJ2-2; 10 positions agree with TRBD2. Germline CDR1 SGHTA, CDR2 FQGNSA. CDR3 length equals 16 residues. Trimming removed 5 bases from V and 6 bases from J; junction bases left unmatched: 9. CDR3 sequence reads: CASSPRPSGGAGELFF. The CDR3, as DNA: TGTGCCAGCAGCCCCCGACCCAGCGGGGGGGCCGGGGAGCTGTTTTTT.

The chain joins TRBV30 to TRBJ1-5; TRBD1 matches 8 bases. The ends lost 7 bases at V and 1 base at J; junction bases unmatched: 12. This CDR3 spans 16 amino acids. CDR1 and CDR2 (germline): GTSNPN, SVGIG (reference sequence). CDR3 residues: CALTTQGGGSNQPQHF. In DNA form, the CDR3 reads TGTGCCTTGACAACACAGGGGGGAGGGAGCAATCAGCCCCAGCATTTT. Complete variable domain (other parts from reference TRBV30 and TRBJ1-5): SQTIHQWPATLVQPVGSPLSLECTVEGTSNPNLYWYRQAAGRGLQLLFYSVGIGQISSEVPQNLSASRPQDRQFILSSKKLLLSDSGFYLCALTTQGGGSNQPQHFGDGTRLSIL.